This T cell receptor (beta chain) was observed in a study of Ad26.COV2.S vaccination and SARS-CoV-2 variants. Regarding the study as a whole: Estimates derived from TCR breadth and depth analyses may have underestimated total T cell responses.

Comment on this clone: Its antigen remains unknown.

As for treatment: some 20 received Ad26.COV2.S at low or high dose, single or two shots; roughly five received placebo; per-sample allocation not given. Samples came from day 63 after the first vaccine or placebo injection. Produced via immunoSEQ multiplex PCR; TCRdb's table is partial and in-frame only. The sample lists fewer than 800,000 clones, 70% to 90% occurring once. Sequencing used peripheral blood, obtained in a trial of Ad26.COV2.S vaccine versus placebo. This clonotype was obtained from a person between 18 and 65 years old who received the Ad26.COV2.S COVID-19 vaccine or a placebo.

The CDR3 spells CASSKWRGRGYGYTF. The CDR3 nucleotides are TGTGCCAGCAGCAAATGGAGGGGGCGCGGCTATGGCTACACCTTC. V usage is TRBV21-1 and J usage is TRBJ1-2; the table's D call, TRBD1, was not checked against the DNA. TRBV21-1 is a documented pseudogene. This CDR3 is 15 amino acids long.